The source of this T cell receptor (beta chain) is a study of radiotherapy plus CTLA-4 blockade in lung cancer. Study results and limitations: Once radiotherapy plus ipilimumab had been given, TCR clones derived from tumor expanded in blood. In blood, early T cell clone dynamics reportedly predicted response best, together with interferon-beta.

The germline CDR1 and CDR2 sequences are SGHRS and YFSETQ. V shed 4 bases, J shed 8 bases, and the junction held 11 bases outside the gene matches. CDR3 length: 16 residues. Here immunoSEQ multiplex PCR was the method, and the copy in TCRdb shows in-frame clones only, minus some. The data show about 35,000 clones, roughly 85% seen once. This clone is a singleton in its sample. The antigen is undetermined. The chain joins TRBV5-1 to TRBJ1-4; 10 bases match TRBD1. The origin of this receptor is a human donor with non-small cell lung cancer who had stable disease on radiotherapy plus ipilimumab. Sequencing was performed on peripheral blood, taken from a patient treated with radiotherapy plus ipilimumab. The CDR3: CASSTGAGTGDEKLFF. The DNA of the CDR3 is TGCGCCAGCAGCACGGGGGCTGGGACAGGGGACGAAAAACTGTTTTTT.